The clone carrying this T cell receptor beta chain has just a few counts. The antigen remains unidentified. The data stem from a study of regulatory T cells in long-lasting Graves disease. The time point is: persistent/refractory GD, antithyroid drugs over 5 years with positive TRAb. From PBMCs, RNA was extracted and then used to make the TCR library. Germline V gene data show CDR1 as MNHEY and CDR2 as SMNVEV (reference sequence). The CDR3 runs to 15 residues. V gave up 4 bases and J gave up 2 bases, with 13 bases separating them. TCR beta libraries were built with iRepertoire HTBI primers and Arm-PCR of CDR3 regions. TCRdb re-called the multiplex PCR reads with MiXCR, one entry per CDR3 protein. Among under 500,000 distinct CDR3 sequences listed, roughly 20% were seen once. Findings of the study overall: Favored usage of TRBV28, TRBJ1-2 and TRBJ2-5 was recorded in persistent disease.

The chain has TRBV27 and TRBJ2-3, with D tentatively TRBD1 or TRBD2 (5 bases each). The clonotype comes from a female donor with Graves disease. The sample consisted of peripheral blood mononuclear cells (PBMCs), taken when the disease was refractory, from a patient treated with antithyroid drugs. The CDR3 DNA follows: TGTGCCAGCAGTTCTATGGGACGGATCACAGATACGCAGTATTTT. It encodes CASSSMGRITDTQYF.